The clone carrying this TCR beta chain was seen ten or more times. Over 18 months, lack of ophthalmopathy progression marked Graves' hyperthyroidism as stable. The germline gives CDR1 LGHDT, CDR2 YNNKEL (reference sequence). There are 18 residues in the CDR3. V was clipped by 1 base and J by 0 bases, with 16 bases between them. The entry originates in a study of T cells in Graves' hyperthyroidism and ophthalmopathy. Amplification yielded TCR beta CDR3 regions, with RNA transcripts as the source. The HTBI set primed first-round TCR CDR3 RT-PCR. TCRdb re-derived calls from the multiplex PCR reads in MiXCR, one entry per CDR3 protein. The table includes around 420,000 distinct CDR3 sequences, 15% to 17% detected once.

V usage is TRBV3-1 and J usage is TRBJ1-3; the D gene is possibly TRBD1 (5 bases). This clonotype originated in a woman aged 18-29 years with Graves' hyperthyroidism. The sequenced material came from blood. The CDR3 coding sequence is TGTGCCAGCAGCCAAGGGTGGGGGAAGGGTTTCTCTGGAAACACCATATATTTT. Residues: CASSQGWGKGFSGNTIYF.